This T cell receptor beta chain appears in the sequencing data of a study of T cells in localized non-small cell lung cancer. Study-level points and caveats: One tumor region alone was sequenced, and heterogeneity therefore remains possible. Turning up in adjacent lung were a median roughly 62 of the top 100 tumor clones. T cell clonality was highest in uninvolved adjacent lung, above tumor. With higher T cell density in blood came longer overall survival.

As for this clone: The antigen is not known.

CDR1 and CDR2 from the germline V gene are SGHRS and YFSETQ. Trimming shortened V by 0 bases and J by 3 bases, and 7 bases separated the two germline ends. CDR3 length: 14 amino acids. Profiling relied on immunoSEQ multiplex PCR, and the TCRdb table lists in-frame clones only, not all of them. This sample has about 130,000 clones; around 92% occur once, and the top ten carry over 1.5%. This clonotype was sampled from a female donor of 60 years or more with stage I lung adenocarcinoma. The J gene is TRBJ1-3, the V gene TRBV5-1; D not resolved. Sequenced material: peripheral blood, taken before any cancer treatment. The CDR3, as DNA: TGCGCCAGCAGCTTGGGAGGGCTTGGAAACACCATATATTTT. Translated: CASSLGGLGNTIYF.